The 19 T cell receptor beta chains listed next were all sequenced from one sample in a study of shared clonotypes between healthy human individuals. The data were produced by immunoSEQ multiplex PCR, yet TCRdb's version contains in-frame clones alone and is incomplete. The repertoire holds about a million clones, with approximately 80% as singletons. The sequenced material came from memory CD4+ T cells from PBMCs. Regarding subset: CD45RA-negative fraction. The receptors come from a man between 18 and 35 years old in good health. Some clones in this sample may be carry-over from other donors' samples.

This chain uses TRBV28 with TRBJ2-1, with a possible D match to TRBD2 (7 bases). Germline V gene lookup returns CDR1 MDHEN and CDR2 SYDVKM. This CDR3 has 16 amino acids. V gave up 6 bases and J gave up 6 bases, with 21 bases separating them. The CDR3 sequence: CASSAPRGGSSNEQFF. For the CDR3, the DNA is TGTGCCAGCAGCGCCCCCAGGGGCGGGAGCTCCAATGAGCAGTTCTTC. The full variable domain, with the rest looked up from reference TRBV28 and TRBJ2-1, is DVKVTQSSRYLVKRTGEKVFLECVQDMDHENMFWYRQDPGLGLRLIYFSYDVKMKEKGDIPEGYSVSREKKERFSLILESASTNQTSMYLCASSAPRGGSSNEQFFGPGTRLTVL.

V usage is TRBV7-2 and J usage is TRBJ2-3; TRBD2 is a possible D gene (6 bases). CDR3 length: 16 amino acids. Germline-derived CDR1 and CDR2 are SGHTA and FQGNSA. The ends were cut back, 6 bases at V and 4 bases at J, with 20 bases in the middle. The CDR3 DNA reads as TGTGCCAGCAGTTTGGGTCTTGGGGAGGCAGCAGATACGCAGTATTTT. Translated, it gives CASSLGLGEAADTQYF.

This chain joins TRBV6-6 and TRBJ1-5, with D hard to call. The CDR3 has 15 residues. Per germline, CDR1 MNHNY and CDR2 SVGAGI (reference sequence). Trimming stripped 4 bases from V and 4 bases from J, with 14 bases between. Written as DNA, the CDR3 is TGTGCCAGCAGTTTCACAGCGGGAAATAATCAGCCCCAGCATTTT. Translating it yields CASSFTAGNNQPQHF.

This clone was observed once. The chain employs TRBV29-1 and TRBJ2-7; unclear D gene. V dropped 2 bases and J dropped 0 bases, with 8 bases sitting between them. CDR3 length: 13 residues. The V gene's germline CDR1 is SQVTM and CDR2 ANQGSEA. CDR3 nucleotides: TGCAGCGTTGAATTCTCAGACTCCTACGAGCAGTACTTC. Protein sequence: CSVEFSDSYEQYF.

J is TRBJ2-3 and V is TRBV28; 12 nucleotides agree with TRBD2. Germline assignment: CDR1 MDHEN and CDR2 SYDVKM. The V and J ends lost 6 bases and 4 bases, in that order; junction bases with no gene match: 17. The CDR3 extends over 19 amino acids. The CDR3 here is CASSRRLAGDPRLADTQYF. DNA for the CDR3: TGTGCCAGCAGCCGTCGACTAGCGGGAGACCCCCGGTTGGCAGATACGCAGTATTTT.

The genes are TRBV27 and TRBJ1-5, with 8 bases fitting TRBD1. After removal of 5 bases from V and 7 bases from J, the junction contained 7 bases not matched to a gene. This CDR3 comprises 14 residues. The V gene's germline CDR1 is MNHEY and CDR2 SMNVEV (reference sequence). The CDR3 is CASSPGQGWQPQHF. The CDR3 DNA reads TGTGCCAGCAGTCCAGGACAGGGTTGGCAGCCCCAGCATTTT.

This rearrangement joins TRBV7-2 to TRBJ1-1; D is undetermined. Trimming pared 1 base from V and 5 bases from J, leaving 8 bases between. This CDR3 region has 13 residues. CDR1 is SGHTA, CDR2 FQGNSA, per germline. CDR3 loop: CASSLGLWTEAFF. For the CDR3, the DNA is TGTGCCAGCAGCTTAGGCCTGTGGACTGAAGCTTTCTTT.

CDR3 sequence reads: CASSSPAETQYF. CDR3 DNA: TGTGCCAGCAGCTCCCCGGCCGAGACCCAGTACTTC. The chain recombines TRBV7-9 with TRBJ2-5, with D unclear. Per germline, CDR1 SEHNR and CDR2 FQNEAQ (reference sequence). The CDR3 covers 12 residues. Trimming left V 4 bases short and J 5 bases short, with 8 bases between.

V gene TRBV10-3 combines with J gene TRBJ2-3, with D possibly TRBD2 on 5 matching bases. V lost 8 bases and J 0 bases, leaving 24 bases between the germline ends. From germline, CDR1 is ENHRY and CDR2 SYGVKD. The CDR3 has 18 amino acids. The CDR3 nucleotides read TGTGCCATCCGACCCCTCTCTCTTCGCGAGGGTAGCACAGATACGCAGTATTTT. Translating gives CAIRPLSLREGSTDTQYF.

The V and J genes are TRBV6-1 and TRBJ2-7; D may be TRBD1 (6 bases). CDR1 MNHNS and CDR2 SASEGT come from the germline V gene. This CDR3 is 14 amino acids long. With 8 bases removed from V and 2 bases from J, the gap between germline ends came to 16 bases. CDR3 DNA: TGTGCCAGCGGTTTGGCAGGGGTAACCTACGAGCAGTACTTC. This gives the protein CASGLAGVTYEQYF.

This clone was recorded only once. CDR3 in DNA: TGCGCCAGCTCCCGAGGGGGGGCCGGGAATGAGCAGTTCTTC. Amino acids: CASSRGGAGNEQFF. The chain carries TRBV23-1 and TRBJ2-1; maybe TRBD2 (7 bases). TRBV23-1 is identified as an open reading frame with a role that is uncertain. The CDR3 is made up of 14 amino acids. Trimming stripped 8 bases from V and 7 bases from J, with 18 bases between.

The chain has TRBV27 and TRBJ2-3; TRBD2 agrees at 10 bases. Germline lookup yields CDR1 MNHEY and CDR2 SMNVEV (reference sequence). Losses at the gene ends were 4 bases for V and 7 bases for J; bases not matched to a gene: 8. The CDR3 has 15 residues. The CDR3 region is CASSYEGTSANTQYF. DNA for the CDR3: TGTGCCAGCAGTTATGAAGGGACTAGCGCAAATACGCAGTATTTT.

The CDR3 nucleotides are TGTGCCATCAGTGATACAGGGGCCCGAGAGCAGTTCTTC. Residues: CAISDTGAREQFF. The chain has TRBV10-3 and TRBJ2-1, with 7 bases fitting TRBD1. The CDR3 is 13 amino acids. Germline CDR1 ENHRY, CDR2 SYGVKD. Trimming cost V 3 bases and J 10 bases; bases outside gene matches: 6.

This CDR3 is CASSFVGQAGNTIYF. In DNA, the CDR3 is TGTGCCAGCAGCTTTGTCGGACAGGCTGGAAACACCATATATTTT. The chain combines TRBV11-3 with TRBJ1-3; 7 positions match TRBD1. Per germline, CDR1 SGHNT and CDR2 YENEEA. J lost 2 bases, V lost 3 bases, and 4 bases had no gene match. The CDR3 covers 15 residues.

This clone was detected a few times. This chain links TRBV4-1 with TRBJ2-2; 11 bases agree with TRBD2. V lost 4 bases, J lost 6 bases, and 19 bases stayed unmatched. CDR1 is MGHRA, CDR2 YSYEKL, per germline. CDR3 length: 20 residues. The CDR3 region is CASSPFPASGRTRVPGELFF. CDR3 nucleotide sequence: TGCGCCAGCAGCCCCTTCCCCGCTAGCGGGAGGACGCGGGTTCCCGGGGAGCTGTTTTTT.

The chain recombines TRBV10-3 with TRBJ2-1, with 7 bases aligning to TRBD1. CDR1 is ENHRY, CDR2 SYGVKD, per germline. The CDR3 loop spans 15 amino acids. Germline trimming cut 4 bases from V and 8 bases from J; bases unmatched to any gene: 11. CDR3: CAISGDSVSKHEQFF. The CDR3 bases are TGTGCCATCAGTGGGGACAGTGTAAGCAAGCATGAGCAGTTCTTC.

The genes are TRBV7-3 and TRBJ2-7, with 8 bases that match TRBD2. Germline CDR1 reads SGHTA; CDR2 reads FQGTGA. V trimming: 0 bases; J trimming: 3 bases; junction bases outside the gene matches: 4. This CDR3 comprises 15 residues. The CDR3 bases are TGTGCCAGCAGCTTAACTCCGGGAGGGATCTACGAGCAGTACTTC. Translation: CASSLTPGGIYEQYF.

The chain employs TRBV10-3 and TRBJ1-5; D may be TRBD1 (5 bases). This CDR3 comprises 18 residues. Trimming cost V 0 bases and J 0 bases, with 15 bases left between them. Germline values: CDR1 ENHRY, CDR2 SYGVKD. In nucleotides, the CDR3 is TGTGCCATCAGTGAGTCGGAGACAGTAGCTAATAGCAATCAGCCCCAGCATTTT. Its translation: CAISESETVANSNQPQHF.

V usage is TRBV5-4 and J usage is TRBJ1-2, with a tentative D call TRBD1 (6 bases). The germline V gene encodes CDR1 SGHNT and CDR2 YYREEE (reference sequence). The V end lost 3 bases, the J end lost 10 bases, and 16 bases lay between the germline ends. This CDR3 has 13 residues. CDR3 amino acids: CASSSRGGPVYTF. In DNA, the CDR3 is TGTGCCAGCAGCTCCCGCGGGGGCCCGGTCTACACCTTC.